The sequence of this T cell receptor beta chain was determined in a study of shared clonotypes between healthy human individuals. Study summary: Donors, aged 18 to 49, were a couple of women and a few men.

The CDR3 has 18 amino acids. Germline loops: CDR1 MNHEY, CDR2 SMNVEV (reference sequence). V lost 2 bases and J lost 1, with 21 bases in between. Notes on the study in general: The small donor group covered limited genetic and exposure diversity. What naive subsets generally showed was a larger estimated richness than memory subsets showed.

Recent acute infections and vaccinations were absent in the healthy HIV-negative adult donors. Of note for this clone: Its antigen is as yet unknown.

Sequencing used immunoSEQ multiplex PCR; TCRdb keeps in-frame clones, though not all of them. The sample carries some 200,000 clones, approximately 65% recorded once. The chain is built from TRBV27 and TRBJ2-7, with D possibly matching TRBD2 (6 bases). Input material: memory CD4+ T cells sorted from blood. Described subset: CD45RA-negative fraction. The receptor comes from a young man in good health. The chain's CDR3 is CASSLSFPGLANSYEQYF. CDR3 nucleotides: TGTGCCAGCAGTTTAAGTTTCCCGGGACTCGCAAATTCCTACGAGCAGTACTTC.